The clone carrying this T cell receptor (beta chain) was seen many times. This sample is part of a study of T-cell reconstitution after alpha-beta-depleted transplantation in children. Library preparation (for TCRbeta) was performed with unique molecular identifiers. TCRdb reanalysed the PCR reads using MiXCR and keeps one entry per CDR3 protein. The sample yields about 230,000 distinct CDR3 sequences, approximately 11% seen once. Germline CDR1 DFQATT, CDR2 SNEGSKA (reference sequence). The V end was cut by 4 bases, the J end by 12 bases, with 22 bases between. The CDR3 consists of 14 residues. Sequencing was performed on PBMCs, taken before TCRalphabeta/CD19-depleted stem cell transplant. The receptor's source is a child under two years old with acute myeloid leukemia, due to receive a stem cell transplant. The chain links TRBV20-1 to TRBJ2-1; D not resolved. CDR3 nucleotide sequence: TGCAGTGCTACGAAGAACTCGGGTGGTGTTGGGCAGTTCTTC. Protein sequence: CSATKNSGGVGQFF.